The 17 T cell receptor beta chains presented below share a single source sample, sequenced in a study of blood T cells in healthy people across ages. A second PCR, run for about 6 to 11 cycles, used a sample-barcoded 5' primer plus a J-beta primer mix. TCRdb reprocessed the 5' RACE reads via MiXCR and lists one record per CDR3 protein. In the table there are over 1,500,000 distinct CDR3 sequences, just under 50% of which are singletons. Source material: blood. These TCRs come from a woman between 35 and 50 years old in good health.

This clonotype was observed a handful of times. This chain links TRBV6-5 with TRBJ2-5; the match to TRBD2 covers 13 bases. Germline V gives CDR1 MNHEY, CDR2 SVGAGI. Trimming at V came to 4 bases and at J to 6 bases, leaving 11 bases not matched to a gene. The CDR3 runs 17 residues. This CDR3 reads CASSFWTSGGTGKTQYF. The CDR3 bases are TGTGCCAGCAGTTTTTGGACTAGCGGGGGAACGGGGAAGACCCAGTACTTC.

V gene TRBV28 combines with J gene TRBJ2-4; tentatively, D is TRBD1 or TRBD2 (5 bases each). The CDR3 sequence is 14 residues long. The germline CDR1 and CDR2 sequences are MDHEN and SYDVKM. Between the trimmed V and J ends, which lost 7 bases and 0 bases, there was a span of 10 bases. The CDR3 reads CASIGERAKNIQYF. The CDR3 bases are TGTGCCAGCATAGGGGAGCGAGCCAAAAACATTCAGTACTTC. The full variable domain, its missing parts supplied by reference TRBV28 and TRBJ2-4, is DVKVTQSSRYLVKRTGEKVFLECVQDMDHENMFWYRQDPGLGLRLIYFSYDVKMKEKGDIPEGYSVSREKKERFSLILESASTNQTSMYLCASIGERAKNIQYFGAGTRLSVL.

This chain uses TRBV6-2 or TRBV6-3 with TRBJ2-4, with TRBD1 matching over 9 bases. J was trimmed by 0 bases and V by 11 bases; bases with no gene match: 17. Germline-derived CDR1 and CDR2 are MNHEY and SVGEGT. The CDR3 consists of 18 residues. This CDR3 is CAASQLPGQGLAKNIQYF. DNA for the CDR3: TGTGCCGCCTCACAGTTGCCGGGACAGGGTTTAGCCAAAAACATTCAGTACTTC.

This clonotype was found once. The chain has TRBV29-1 and TRBJ1-2; TRBD1 agrees at 7 bases. J gave up 3 bases and V 5 bases, and 6 bases lay outside the gene matches. Germline CDR1 is SQVTM and CDR2 is ANQGSEA. The CDR3 runs to 13 residues. The CDR3 region is CSVLDRHDYGYTF. The CDR3 DNA is TGCAGCGTTTTGGACAGGCATGACTATGGCTACACCTTC.

This chain connects TRBV7-2 to TRBJ1-5; 9 bases agree with TRBD1. The CDR3 has 16 amino acids. The germline V gene encodes CDR1 SGHTA and CDR2 FQGNSA. Germline trimming cut 3 bases from V and 3 bases from J; bases unmatched to any gene: 6. The CDR3 sequence is CASSFDRGAVNQPQHF. CDR3 sequence (DNA): TGTGCCAGCAGCTTTGACAGGGGGGCGGTCAATCAGCCCCAGCATTTT.

This clonotype is a singleton in its sample. The junction differs from germline at one of its ends, possibly a read error. This rearrangement joins TRBV4-1 to TRBJ2-6, with D possibly being TRBD1 (6 bases). Per the germline V gene, CDR1 is MGHRA and CDR2 is YSYEKL. The CDR3 is 18 amino acids. This chain's CDR3 is CVSSHLRGTHSGANVLTF. In DNA, the CDR3 is TGCGTCAGCAGCCATCTCAGGGGTACTCACTCTGGGGCCAACGTCCTGACTTTC.

In this sample, this clonotype turned up many times. This rearrangement joins TRBV7-9 to TRBJ1-6, with TRBD1 identical over 7 bases. Germline V gene lookup returns CDR1 SEHNR and CDR2 FQNEAQ (reference sequence). The CDR3 is made up of 17 amino acids. J was trimmed by 8 bases and V by 5 bases; bases with no gene match: 15. The CDR3 spells CASSVIQGIPSYSPLHF. The CDR3 nucleotides read TGTGCCAGCAGCGTGATACAGGGGATCCCCTCCTATTCACCCCTCCACTTT.

This clonotype was recorded once. CDR3 protein: CASSSGQVQFF. The CDR3 bases are TGTGCCAGCAGCTCAGGACAGGTGCAGTTCTTC. This chain links TRBV13 with TRBJ2-1, with 7 bases aligning to TRBD1. With V trimmed by 4 bases and J by 12 bases, 3 bases remained unmatched. This CDR3 has 11 residues. Germline V CDR1 and CDR2: PRHDT, FYEKMQ (reference sequence).

At least ten counts were recorded for this clonotype. The chain employs TRBV27 and TRBJ2-1; 9 bases align to TRBD2. The germline gives CDR1 MNHEY, CDR2 SMNVEV (reference sequence). Trimming took 5 bases from V and 2 from J; bases not matched to a gene: 4. There are 15 residues in the CDR3. CDR3 amino acids: CASSGSGGPYNEQFF. DNA of the CDR3: TGTGCCAGCAGTGGTAGCGGGGGACCCTACAATGAGCAGTTCTTC.

This clonotype has more than one count but fewer than ten. This chain uses TRBV4-2 with TRBJ1-6; no clear D gene. Germline CDR1 is LGHNA and CDR2 is YNFKEQ. V shed 2 bases and J shed 1 base, with 15 bases lying between them. The CDR3 covers 18 residues. CDR3 DNA sequence: TGTGCCAGCAGCCAAACCTTGACGGAGCATTCCTATAATTCACCCCTCCACTTT. Translation: CASSQTLTEHSYNSPLHF.

This chain links TRBV28 with TRBJ2-5; a weak D match, TRBD1 (8 bases). The CDR3 length is 18 residues. CDR1 MDHEN and CDR2 SYDVKM come from the germline V gene. Trimming pared 6 bases from V and 1 base from J, leaving 24 bases between. For the CDR3, the DNA is TGTGCCAGCAGAAGACAGGGGTTTGGGGCGGGGGTCCAAGAGACCCAGTACTTC. Protein product: CASRRQGFGAGVQETQYF.

This chain connects TRBV10-3 to TRBJ1-5; D gene unclear. This CDR3 contains 16 residues. Germline V gene lookup returns CDR1 ENHRY and CDR2 SYGVKD. Trimming left V 5 bases short and J 3 bases short, with 17 bases between. The CDR3 DNA reads as TGTGCCATCAGTCCGTTTTTCTCGGGAAACAATCAGCCCCAGCATTTT. Translation: CAISPFFSGNNQPQHF.

The rearrangement links TRBV5-1 to TRBJ2-3; D may be TRBD1 (5 bases). With 4 bases removed from V and 2 bases from J, the gap between germline ends came to 14 bases. This CDR3 region has 15 residues. CDR1 and CDR2 from the germline V gene are SGHRS and YFSETQ. The CDR3 DNA is TGCGCCAGCAGCCGAGACAGCATCCACACAGATACGCAGTATTTT. Amino acid sequence: CASSRDSIHTDTQYF.

V gene TRBV12-3 or TRBV12-4 combines with J gene TRBJ2-7, with D hard to call. Trimming shortened V by 6 bases and J by 0 bases, and 6 bases separated the two germline ends. This CDR3 comprises 12 residues. Written as DNA, the CDR3 is TGTGCCAGCAGGTACACCTCCTACGAGCAGTACTTC. It specifies CASRYTSYEQYF.

The V gene is TRBV2, the J gene TRBJ2-7; TRBD1 matches 8 bases. Germline-derived CDR1 and CDR2 are SNHLY and FYNNEI. V shed 10 bases and J 5 bases; nucleotides not matched to a gene: 10. The CDR3 extends over 13 amino acids. The CDR3 is CANQDRVINEQYF. The CDR3 bases are TGTGCCAACCAGGACAGGGTGATCAACGAGCAGTACTTC.

The chain combines TRBV15 with TRBJ2-5, with a possible D match to TRBD2 (5 bases). Trimming stripped 4 bases from V and 4 bases from J, with 10 bases between. This CDR3 has 13 amino acids. Germline CDR1 reads LNHNV; CDR2 reads YYDKDF (reference sequence). The CDR3 nucleotides are TGTGCCACCAGCAAGGAGGTATCAGAGACCCAGTACTTC. It is translated as CATSKEVSETQYF.

This clonotype was detected a few times. The rearrangement joins TRBV11-2 to TRBJ2-3; 7 bases match TRBD1. V shed 7 bases, J shed 2 bases, and the junction held 9 bases outside the gene matches. Germline lookup yields CDR1 SGHAT and CDR2 FQNNGV. The CDR3 runs to 15 residues. CDR3 protein: CASIAGTAFTDTQYF. For the CDR3, the DNA is TGTGCCAGCATCGCCGGGACAGCTTTCACAGATACGCAGTATTTT.